This TCR beta chain was captured in a study of sequential checkpoint blockade in melanoma. Study as a whole: Arm A got nivolumab then ipilimumab; arm B the reverse, 1:1.

Using immunoSEQ multiplex PCR, the repertoire was profiled, and TCRdb retains in-frame clones only, with some absent. The data hold about 1,900 clones, with roughly a fifth observed a single time. Documented treatment: randomized to nivolumab then ipilimumab (arm A) or the reverse (arm B). This TCR derives from a human donor with melanoma. Source: tumor tissue (inferred from file names), taken from a patient given nivolumab and ipilimumab in sequence.

The CDR3 sequence: CASSLAAPGQGARGYTF. CDR3 bases: TGCGCCAGCAGCTTGGCCGCCCCGGGACAGGGGGCACGAGGCTACACCTTC. This chain joins TRBV5-1 and TRBJ1-2; 12 nucleotides line up with TRBD1. Germline-derived CDR1 and CDR2 are SGHRS and YFSETQ. This CDR3 is built from 17 residues. The J segment lost 8 bases and the V segment lost 0 bases, leaving 11 bases of the junction unmatched.